Given below is one T cell receptor (beta chain) in context. Methods used by the authors: Reference gene primer amplification in the assay estimated nucleated cell counts. TCRdb's table, derived via immunoSEQ multiplex PCR, lists solely in-frame clones and lacks some. From that table come the V and J calls and clone size; the DNA was used to work out D and trimming. The sample comprises 150,000 to 200,000 clones, almost 80% of which are singletons, and 26% rests with the top ten. After removal of 7 bases from V and 7 bases from J, the junction contained 10 bases not matched to a gene. The V gene's germline CDR1 is SQVTM and CDR2 ANQGSEA. CDR3 length: 14 residues. The data belong to a study of blood T cell repertoires in COVID-19. Study context: COVID-19 samples, acute and convalescent, were from the United States, Italy and Spain. T cells, B-cell-depleted T cells, or PBMCs provided the cDNA or gDNA that served as material.

Input material: peripheral blood. This receptor was obtained from a woman aged 70-85 years with acute or convalescent COVID-19. This chain links TRBV29-1 with TRBJ1-4; 9 nucleotides line up with TRBD1. CDR3 in DNA: TGCAGCGGGGTTCACAGGGGGCTAGGTGAAAAACTGTTTTTT. Amino acid sequence: CSGVHRGLGEKLFF.